This T cell receptor (beta chain) was found in a study of cytomegalovirus exposure and HLA in healthy donors. Study observations and caveats: Under in vitro conditions, a few CMV-associated chains were confirmed as specific for CMV antigens.

With respect to this clone: Its specificity is unknown.

CDR3 length equals 13 residues. Trimming took 1 base from V and 5 from J, leaving 8 bases between them. The germline CDR1 and CDR2 sequences are SGHVS and FQNEAQ. The PCR used 60 Vbeta and 13 Jbeta primers. Only in-frame clones appear in the TCRdb table, and some are missing; sequencing was by immunoSEQ multiplex PCR. Among 140,000 to 150,000 clones listed, over 60% were seen once. Sequencing input: PBMCs. The receptor was derived from a middle-aged woman in good health and CMV-seronegative. The chain couples TRBV7-8 to TRBJ1-2; no definite D call. CDR3 sequence (DNA): TGTGCCAGCAGCTTAGACCCAGTATATGGCTACACCTTC. It specifies CASSLDPVYGYTF.